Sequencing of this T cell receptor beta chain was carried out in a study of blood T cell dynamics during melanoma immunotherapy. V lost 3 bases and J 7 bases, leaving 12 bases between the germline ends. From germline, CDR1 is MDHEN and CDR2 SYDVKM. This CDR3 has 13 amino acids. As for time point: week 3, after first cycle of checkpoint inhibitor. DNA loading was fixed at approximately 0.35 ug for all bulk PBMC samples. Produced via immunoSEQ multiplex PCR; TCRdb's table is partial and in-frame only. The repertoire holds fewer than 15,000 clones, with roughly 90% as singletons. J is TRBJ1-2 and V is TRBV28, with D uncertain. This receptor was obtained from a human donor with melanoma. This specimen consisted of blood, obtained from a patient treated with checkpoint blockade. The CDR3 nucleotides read TGTGCCAGCAGTTTTAGTCCGTATGCTGGCTACACCTTC. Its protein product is CASSFSPYAGYTF.